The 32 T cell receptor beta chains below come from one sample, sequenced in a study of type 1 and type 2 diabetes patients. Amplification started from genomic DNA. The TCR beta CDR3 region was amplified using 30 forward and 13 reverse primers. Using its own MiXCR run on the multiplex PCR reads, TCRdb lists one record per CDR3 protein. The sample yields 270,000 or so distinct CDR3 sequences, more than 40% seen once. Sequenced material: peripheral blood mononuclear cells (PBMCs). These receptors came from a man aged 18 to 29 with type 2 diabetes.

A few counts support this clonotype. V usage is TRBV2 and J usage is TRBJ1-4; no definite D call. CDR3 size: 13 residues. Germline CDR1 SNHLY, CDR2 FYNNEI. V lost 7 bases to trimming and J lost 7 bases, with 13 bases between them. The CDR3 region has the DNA TGTGCCAGCAAAACCCGAGGCGGTGAAAAACTGTTTTTT. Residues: CASKTRGGEKLFF.

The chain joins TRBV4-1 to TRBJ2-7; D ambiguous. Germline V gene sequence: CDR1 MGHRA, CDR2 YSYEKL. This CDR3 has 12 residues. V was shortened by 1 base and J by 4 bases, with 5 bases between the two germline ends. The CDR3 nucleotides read TGCGCCAGCAGCCAAGGGAGATACGAGCAGTACTTC. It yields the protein CASSQGRYEQYF.

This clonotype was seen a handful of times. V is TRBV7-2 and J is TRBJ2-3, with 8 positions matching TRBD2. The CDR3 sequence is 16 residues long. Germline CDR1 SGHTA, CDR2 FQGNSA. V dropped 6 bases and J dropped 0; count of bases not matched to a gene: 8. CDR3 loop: CASRPLAASSTDTQYF. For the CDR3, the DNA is TGTGCCAGCAGACCACTAGCGGCTTCCAGCACAGATACGCAGTATTTT.

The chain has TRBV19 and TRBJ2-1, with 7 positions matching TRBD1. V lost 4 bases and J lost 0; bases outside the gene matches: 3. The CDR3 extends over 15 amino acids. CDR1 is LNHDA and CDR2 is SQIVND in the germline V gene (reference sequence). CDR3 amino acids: CASSRDRSSYNEQFF. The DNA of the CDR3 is TGTGCCAGTAGTAGGGACAGAAGCTCCTACAATGAGCAGTTCTTC.

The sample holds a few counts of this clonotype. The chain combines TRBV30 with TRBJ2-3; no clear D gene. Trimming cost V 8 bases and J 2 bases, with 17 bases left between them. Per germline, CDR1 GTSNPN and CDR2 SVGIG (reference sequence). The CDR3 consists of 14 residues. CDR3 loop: CAVRKHTVTDTQYF. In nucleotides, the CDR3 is TGTGCCGTCCGGAAGCACACGGTCACAGATACGCAGTATTTT.

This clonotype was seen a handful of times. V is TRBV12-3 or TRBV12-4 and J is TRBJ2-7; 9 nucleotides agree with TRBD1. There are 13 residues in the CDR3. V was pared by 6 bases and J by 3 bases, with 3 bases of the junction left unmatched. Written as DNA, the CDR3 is TGTGCCAGCAGGCCGGGACAGGGCTACGAGCAGTACTTC. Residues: CASRPGQGYEQYF.

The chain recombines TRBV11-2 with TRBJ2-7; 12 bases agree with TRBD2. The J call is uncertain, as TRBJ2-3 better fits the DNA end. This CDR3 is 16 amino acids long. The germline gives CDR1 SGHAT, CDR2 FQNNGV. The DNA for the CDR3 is TGTGCCAGCAGCATAGGGACTAGCGGGCCGGAAGATACGCAGTATTTT. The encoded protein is CASSIGTSGPEDTQYF.

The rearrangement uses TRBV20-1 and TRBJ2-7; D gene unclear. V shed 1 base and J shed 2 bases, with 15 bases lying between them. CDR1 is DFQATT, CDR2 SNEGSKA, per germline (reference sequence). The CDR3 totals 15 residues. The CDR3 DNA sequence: TGCAGTGCTAGAGCGCGAGACCCCCGCACCTACGAGCAGTACTTC. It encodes CSARARDPRTYEQYF.

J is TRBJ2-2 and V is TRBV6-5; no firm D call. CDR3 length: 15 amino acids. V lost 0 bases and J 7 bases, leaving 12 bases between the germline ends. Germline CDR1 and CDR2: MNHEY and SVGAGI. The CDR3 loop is CASSYSSGFGGELFF. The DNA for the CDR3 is TGTGCCAGCAGTTACTCCTCGGGTTTTGGCGGGGAGCTGTTTTTT.

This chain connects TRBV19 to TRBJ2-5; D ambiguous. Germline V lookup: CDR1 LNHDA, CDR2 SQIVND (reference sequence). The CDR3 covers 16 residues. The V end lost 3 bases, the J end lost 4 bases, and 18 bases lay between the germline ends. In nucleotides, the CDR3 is TGTGCCAGTAGTATTTCCCGCGCCAGTAGGGTAGAGACCCAGTACTTC. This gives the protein CASSISRASRVETQYF.

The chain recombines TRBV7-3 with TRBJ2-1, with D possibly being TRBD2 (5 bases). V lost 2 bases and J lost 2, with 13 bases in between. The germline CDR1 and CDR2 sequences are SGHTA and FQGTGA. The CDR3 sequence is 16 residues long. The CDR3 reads CASSLEAANPYNEQFF. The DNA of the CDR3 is TGTGCCAGCAGCTTAGAAGCGGCCAATCCCTACAATGAGCAGTTCTTC. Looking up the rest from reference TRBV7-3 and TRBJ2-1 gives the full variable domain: GAGVSQTPSNKVTEKGKYVELRCDPISGHTALYWYRQSLGQGPEFLIYFQGTGAADDSGLPNDRFFAVRPEGSVSTLKIQRTERGDSAVYLCASSLEAANPYNEQFFGPGTRLTVL.

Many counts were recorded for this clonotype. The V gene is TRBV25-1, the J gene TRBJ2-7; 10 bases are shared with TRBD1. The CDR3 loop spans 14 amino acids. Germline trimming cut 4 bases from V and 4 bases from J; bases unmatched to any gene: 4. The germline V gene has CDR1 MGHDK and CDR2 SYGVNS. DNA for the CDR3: TGTGCCAGCAGTGGAGGACAGGGGGGGTACGAGCAGTACTTC. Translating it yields CASSGGQGGYEQYF.

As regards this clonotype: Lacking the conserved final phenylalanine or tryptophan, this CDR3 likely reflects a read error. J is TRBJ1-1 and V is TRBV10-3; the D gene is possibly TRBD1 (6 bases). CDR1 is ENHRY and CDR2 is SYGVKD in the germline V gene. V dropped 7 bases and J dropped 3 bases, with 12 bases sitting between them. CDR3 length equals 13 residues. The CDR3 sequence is CAIKQGLHTEAFL. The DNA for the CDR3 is TGTGCCATCAAACAGGGTCTTCACACTGAAGCTTTCCTT.

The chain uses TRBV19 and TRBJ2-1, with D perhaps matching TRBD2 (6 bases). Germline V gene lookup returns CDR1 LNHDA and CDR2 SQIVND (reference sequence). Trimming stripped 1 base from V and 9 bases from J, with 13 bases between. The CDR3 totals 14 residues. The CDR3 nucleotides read TGTGCCAGTAGTATAGGCCCCTACGGGGGTGAGCAGTTCTTC. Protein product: CASSIGPYGGEQFF.

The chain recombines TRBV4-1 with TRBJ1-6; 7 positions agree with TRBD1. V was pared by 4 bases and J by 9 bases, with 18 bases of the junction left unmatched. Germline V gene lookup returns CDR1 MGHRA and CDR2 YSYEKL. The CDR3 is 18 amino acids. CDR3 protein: CASSRVKAGGQGGSPLHF. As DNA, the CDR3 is TGCGCCAGCAGCCGCGTAAAAGCGGGAGGTCAGGGGGGTTCACCCCTCCACTTT.

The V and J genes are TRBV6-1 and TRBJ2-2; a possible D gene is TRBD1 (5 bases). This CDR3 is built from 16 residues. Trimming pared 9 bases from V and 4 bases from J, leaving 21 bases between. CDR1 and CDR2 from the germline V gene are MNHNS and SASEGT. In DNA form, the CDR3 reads TGTGCCAGGGCAATAGGGGTGGGCTCAACCACCGGGGAGCTGTTTTTT. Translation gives CARAIGVGSTTGELFF.

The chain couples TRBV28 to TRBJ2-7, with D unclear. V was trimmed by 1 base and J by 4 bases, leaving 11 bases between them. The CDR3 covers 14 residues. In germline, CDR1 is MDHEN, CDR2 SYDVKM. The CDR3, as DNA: TGTGCCAGCAGTTTATATGGGGTGACTTACGAGCAGTACTTC. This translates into CASSLYGVTYEQYF.

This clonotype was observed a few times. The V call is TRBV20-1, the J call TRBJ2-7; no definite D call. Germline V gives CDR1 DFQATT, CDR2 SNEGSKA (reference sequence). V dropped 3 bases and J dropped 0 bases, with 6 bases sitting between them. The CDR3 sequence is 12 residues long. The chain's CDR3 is CSARASSYEQYF. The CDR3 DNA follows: TGCAGTGCTAGGGCGAGCTCCTACGAGCAGTACTTC.

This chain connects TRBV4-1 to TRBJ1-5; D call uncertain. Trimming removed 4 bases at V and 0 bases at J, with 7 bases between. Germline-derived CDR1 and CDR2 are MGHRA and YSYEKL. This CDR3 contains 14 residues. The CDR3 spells CASSPRYSNQPQHF. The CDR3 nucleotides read TGCGCCAGCAGCCCTAGATATAGCAATCAGCCCCAGCATTTT.

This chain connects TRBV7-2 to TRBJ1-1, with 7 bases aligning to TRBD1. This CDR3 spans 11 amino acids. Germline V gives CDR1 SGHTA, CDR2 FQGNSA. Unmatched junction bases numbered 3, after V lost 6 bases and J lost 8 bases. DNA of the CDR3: TGTGCCAGCAGTCTGGACAGGGAAGCTTTCTTT. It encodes CASSLDREAFF.

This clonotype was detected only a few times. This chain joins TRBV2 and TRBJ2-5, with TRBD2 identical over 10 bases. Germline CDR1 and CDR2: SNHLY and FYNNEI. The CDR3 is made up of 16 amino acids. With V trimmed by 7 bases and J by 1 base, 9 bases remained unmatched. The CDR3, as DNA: TGTGCCAGCATCCCAGGGACTAGCGCTTCCCAAGAGACCCAGTACTTC. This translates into CASIPGTSASQETQYF.

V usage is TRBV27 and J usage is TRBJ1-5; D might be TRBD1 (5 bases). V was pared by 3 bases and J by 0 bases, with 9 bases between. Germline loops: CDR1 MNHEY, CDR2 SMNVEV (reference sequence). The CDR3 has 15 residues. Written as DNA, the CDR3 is TGTGCCAGCAGTTTCAGGGCAGTTAGCAATCAGCCCCAGCATTTT. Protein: CASSFRAVSNQPQHF.

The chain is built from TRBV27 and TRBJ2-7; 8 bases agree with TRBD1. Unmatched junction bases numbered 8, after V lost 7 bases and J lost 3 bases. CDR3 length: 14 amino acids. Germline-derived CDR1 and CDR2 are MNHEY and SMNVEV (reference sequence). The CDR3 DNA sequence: TGTGCCAGCAAACCCTACAGGGGGATCTACGAGCAGTACTTC. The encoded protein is CASKPYRGIYEQYF.

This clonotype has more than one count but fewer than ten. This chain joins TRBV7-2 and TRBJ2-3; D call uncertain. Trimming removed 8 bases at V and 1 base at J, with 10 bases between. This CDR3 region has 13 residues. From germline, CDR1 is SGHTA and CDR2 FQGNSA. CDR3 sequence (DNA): TGTGCCAGCCTTAAGGGTGGCACAGATACGCAGTATTTT. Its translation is CASLKGGTDTQYF.

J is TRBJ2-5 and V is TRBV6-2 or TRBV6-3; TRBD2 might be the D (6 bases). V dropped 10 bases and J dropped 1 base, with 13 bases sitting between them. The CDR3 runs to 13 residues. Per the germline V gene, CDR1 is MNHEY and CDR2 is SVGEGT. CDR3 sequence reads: CAITGGTQETQYF. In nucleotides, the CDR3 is TGTGCCATCACTGGCGGGACCCAAGAGACCCAGTACTTC.

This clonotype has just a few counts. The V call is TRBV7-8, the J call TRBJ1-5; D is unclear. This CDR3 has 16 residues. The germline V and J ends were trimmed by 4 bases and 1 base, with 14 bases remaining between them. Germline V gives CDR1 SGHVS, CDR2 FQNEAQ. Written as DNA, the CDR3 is TGTGCCAGCAGCTCACCACTGGAAGCCAGCAATCAGCCCCAGCATTTT. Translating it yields CASSSPLEASNQPQHF.

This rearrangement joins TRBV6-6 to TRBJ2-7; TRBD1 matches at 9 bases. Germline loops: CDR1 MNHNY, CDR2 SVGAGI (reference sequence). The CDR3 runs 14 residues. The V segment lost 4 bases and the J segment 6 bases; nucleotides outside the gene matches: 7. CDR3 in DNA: TGTGCCAGCAGTTTACCGGGACAGGGTTTCGAGCAGTACTTC. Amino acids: CASSLPGQGFEQYF.

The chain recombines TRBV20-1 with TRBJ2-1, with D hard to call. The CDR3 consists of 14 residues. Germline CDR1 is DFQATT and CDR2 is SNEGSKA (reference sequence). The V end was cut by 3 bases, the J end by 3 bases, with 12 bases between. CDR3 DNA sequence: TGCAGTGCTAGGACCCGGAGCTACTACAATGAGCAGTTCTTC. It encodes CSARTRSYYNEQFF.

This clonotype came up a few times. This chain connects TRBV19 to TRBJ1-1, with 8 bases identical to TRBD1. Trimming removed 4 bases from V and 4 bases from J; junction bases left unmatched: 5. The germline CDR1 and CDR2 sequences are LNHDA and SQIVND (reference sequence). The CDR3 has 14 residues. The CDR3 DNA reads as TGTGCCAGTAGTAGAAAACAGGGGGGCACTGAAGCTTTCTTT. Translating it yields CASSRKQGGTEAFF.

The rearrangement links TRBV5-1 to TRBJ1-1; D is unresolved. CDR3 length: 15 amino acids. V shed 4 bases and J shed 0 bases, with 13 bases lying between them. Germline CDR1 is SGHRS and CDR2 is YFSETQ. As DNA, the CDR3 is TGCGCCAGCAGCCCGAGCGTCCACATGAACACTGAAGCTTTCTTT. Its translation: CASSPSVHMNTEAFF. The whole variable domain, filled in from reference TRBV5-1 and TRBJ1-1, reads KAGVTQTPRYLIKTRGQQVTLSCSPISGHRSVSWYQQTPGQGLQFLFEYFSETQRNKGNFPGRFSGRQFSNSRSEMNVSTLELGDSALYLCASSPSVHMNTEAFFGQGTRLTVV.

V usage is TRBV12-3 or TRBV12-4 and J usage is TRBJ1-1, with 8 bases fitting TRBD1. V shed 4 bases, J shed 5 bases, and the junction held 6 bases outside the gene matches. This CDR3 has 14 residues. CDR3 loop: CASSSYRGYTEAFF. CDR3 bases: TGTGCCAGCAGTTCCTACAGGGGGTATACTGAAGCTTTCTTT.

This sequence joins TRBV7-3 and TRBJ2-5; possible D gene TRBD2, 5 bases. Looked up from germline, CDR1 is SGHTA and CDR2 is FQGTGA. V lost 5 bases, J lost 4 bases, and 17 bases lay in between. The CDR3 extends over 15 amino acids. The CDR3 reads CASSRLGGGGETQYF. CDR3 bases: TGTGCCAGCAGCCGCCTGGGTGGCGGAGGAGAGACCCAGTACTTC.